This TCR beta chain was retrieved from a study of blood T cell repertoires in COVID-19. Overall study: COVID-19 samples from acute and convalescent phases originated in the United States, Italy and Spain. In each case, the material was cDNA or gDNA derived from T cells, B-cell-depleted T cells, or PBMCs.

As originally analysed: Estimates of nucleated cell counts were drawn from the amplification of reference gene primers. TCRdb keeps only in-frame clones here, not all; method: immunoSEQ multiplex PCR. The D gene and trimming were derived from the DNA, and the V and J assignments and clone size from that table. The table has 26,000 or so clones, less than 80% seen once. This clone was seen a handful of times. Germline values: CDR1 SNHLY, CDR2 FYNNEI. The length of the CDR3 is 14 residues. Trimming took 3 bases from V and 6 from J, leaving 15 bases between them. This chain joins TRBV2 and TRBJ2-7; weak D call: TRBD2 (5 bases). This clonotype was obtained from a man in his 70s with acute or convalescent COVID-19. Specimen: peripheral blood. The CDR3 sequence: CASSERALGGEQYF. DNA of the CDR3: TGTGCCAGCAGTGAGAGGGCCCTAGGCGGCGAGCAGTACTTC.